Described below is a single TCR beta chain sequence and its context. The target antigen is unknown. The CDR3 loop spans 14 amino acids. Germline V CDR1 and CDR2: SGHRS, YFSETQ. Template switching added UMIs carrying a 6-nucleotide sample barcode. Amplification used two nested PCRs: about 17 cycles, then 8 to 10 cycles, on TCRalpha/TCRbeta cDNA. TCRdb reprocessed the 5' RACE reads; each CDR3 protein has one entry and no DNA is given. The sample holds 300,000 to 400,000 distinct CDR3 sequences. This record belongs to a study of monozygotic twins with inflammatory bowel disease. Study findings and constraints: Evidence did not back any single strong signal or clonotype linked to IBD.

The sequenced sample was blood. The origin of this receptor is a human donor with ulcerative colitis or Crohn's disease, or a healthy co-twin of an affected twin (not recorded which). The chain combines TRBV5-1 with TRBJ1-2. The CDR3 sequence: CASSLDQGRYGYTF.